This T cell receptor (beta chain) stems from a study of CD8 T cells in Susac syndrome. The CDR3 spans 15 residues. V was cut by 2 bases and J by 3 bases, with 11 bases left in between. The germline V gene encodes CDR1 SGHVS and CDR2 FNYEAQ. It was with random hexamers that about 0.45 to 1 ug RNA was reverse transcribed. TCRdb called the immunoSEQ multiplex PCR reads again in MiXCR, with one record for every CDR3 protein. The data contain about 430,000 distinct CDR3 sequences, 85% of them singletons. Those who served as multiple sclerosis controls were treatment-naive patients with stable or active relapsing-remitting disease. The CD8+ and CD4+ T cells were isolated magnetically using a negative isolation approach, whereas the TEMRA cells were enriched by FACS. This clonotype was observed a single time.

The J gene is TRBJ2-1, the V gene TRBV7-6, with D maybe TRBD1 (5 bases). The TCR sequence derives from a human donor with multiple sclerosis. The sample comprised CD8+ T cells from PBMCs. The CDR3 bases are TGTGCCAGCAGCTTAAGGGCAGGGCTCTACAATGAGCAGTTCTTC. Its protein is CASSLRAGLYNEQFF.